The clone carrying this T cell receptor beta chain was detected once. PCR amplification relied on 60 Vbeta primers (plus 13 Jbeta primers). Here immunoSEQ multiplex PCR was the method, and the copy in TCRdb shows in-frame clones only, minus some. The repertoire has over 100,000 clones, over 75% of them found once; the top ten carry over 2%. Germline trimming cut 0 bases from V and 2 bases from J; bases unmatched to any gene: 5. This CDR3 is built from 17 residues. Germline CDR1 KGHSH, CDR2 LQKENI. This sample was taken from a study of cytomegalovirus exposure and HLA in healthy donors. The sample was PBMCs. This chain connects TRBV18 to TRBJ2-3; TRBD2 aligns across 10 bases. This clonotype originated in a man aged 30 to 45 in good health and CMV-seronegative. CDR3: CASSPPGSGGTTDTQYF. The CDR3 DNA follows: TGTGCCAGCTCACCACCGGGTAGCGGGGGGACCACAGATACGCAGTATTTT.